This TCR beta chain was obtained from a study of blood T cell repertoires in COVID-19. Overall study: Samples representing acute and convalescent COVID-19 were sourced from the United States, Italy and Spain.

The ends were cut back, 10 bases at V and 4 bases at J, with 17 bases in the middle. The CDR3 contains 14 residues. The germline gives CDR1 MGHDK, CDR2 SYGVNS. Source study methods: Estimates of nucleated cell counts were drawn from the amplification of reference gene primers. The repertoire was sequenced with immunoSEQ multiplex PCR; TCRdb's copy has only in-frame clones and lacks some. V and J calls and clone size are as listed in that table; D and trimming were resolved from the DNA. The data show 65,000 to 75,000 clones, 89% seen once. The rearrangement uses TRBV25-1 and TRBJ1-5, with D maybe TRBD1 (5 bases). This receptor was identified in a woman in her forties or fifties with active COVID-19. Input material: peripheral blood. The CDR3 DNA is TGTGCCAACTCTCTAAGGGGTTCGAATCAGCCCCAGCATTTT. Translation gives CANSLRGSNQPQHF.